The 24 T cell receptor beta chains reported below all come from one sample, sequenced in a study of T cells in Graves' hyperthyroidism and ophthalmopathy. Regions amplified from RNA transcripts were the TCR beta CDR3 regions. TCR CDR3 regions were first amplified by RT-PCR with HTBI primers. MiXCR, applied by TCRdb to the multiplex PCR reads, yields one record per CDR3 protein. The repertoire includes about 560,000 distinct CDR3 sequences, about half of them detected once, and roughly 8.2% sits in the top ten. Sequencing was carried out using peripheral blood or thyroid tissue (not recorded which). The source is a woman in her late teens or twenties with Graves' hyperthyroidism.

In its sample, this clonotype was seen a few times. The J gene is TRBJ1-5, the V gene TRBV7-2, with a possible D match to TRBD1 (6 bases). Trimming left V 1 base short and J 9 bases short, with 7 bases between. CDR1 SGHTA and CDR2 FQGNSA come from the germline V gene. The CDR3 runs to 12 residues. Written as DNA, the CDR3 is TGTGCCAGCAGCTTAGAGGGGGGGCCCCAGCATTTT. It yields the protein CASSLEGGPQHF.

There are a few counts of this clonotype. This chain uses TRBV20-1 with TRBJ1-2; 9 nucleotides align to TRBD1. Germline V lookup: CDR1 DFQATT, CDR2 SNEGSKA (reference sequence). This CDR3 contains 13 residues. V lost 5 bases to trimming and J lost 1 base; unmatched junction nucleotides: 2. CDR3 sequence: CSAPTGGNYGYTF. The CDR3 nucleotides read TGCAGTGCTCCGACAGGGGGTAACTATGGCTACACCTTC.

This chain joins TRBV9 and TRBJ2-1; D gene ambiguous. CDR3 length: 13 residues. Trimming removed 0 bases from V and 3 bases from J, with 4 bases in between. Per germline, CDR1 SGDLS and CDR2 YYNGEE. Here the CDR3 DNA reads TGTGCCAGCAGCGTAGCAGGCTACAATGAGCAGTTCTTC. Protein: CASSVAGYNEQFF.

This clonotype has a count of ten or more. CDR3: CASGLTPNTEAFF. CDR3 sequence (DNA): TGTGCCAGCGGTCTGACACCGAACACTGAAGCTTTCTTT. The J gene is TRBJ1-1, the V gene TRBV2, with D unclear. CDR3 size: 13 residues. The ends were cut back, 8 bases at V and 1 base at J, with 11 bases in the middle. The germline V gene encodes CDR1 SNHLY and CDR2 FYNNEI.

The chain combines TRBV5-4 with TRBJ2-5; D remains ambiguous. The V gene's germline CDR1 is SGHNT and CDR2 YYREEE (reference sequence). CDR3 length: 14 residues. Trimming left V 0 bases short and J 3 bases short, with 9 bases between. The CDR3 here is CASSLDRIEETQYF. CDR3 nucleotides: TGTGCCAGCAGCTTGGATCGGATCGAAGAGACCCAGTACTTC.

In this sample, this clonotype turned up a few times. This chain links TRBV7-8 with TRBJ2-7, with 7 bases lining up with TRBD1. The CDR3 has 15 amino acids. Germline CDR1 reads SGHVS; CDR2 reads FQNEAQ. The V gene end was trimmed by 4 bases and the J gene end by 3 bases; junction bases not matched to a gene: 9. CDR3 DNA sequence: TGTGCCAGCAGCTCAAGGACAGGACCGAGCTACGAGCAGTACTTC. Protein product: CASSSRTGPSYEQYF.

The chain employs TRBV7-2 and TRBJ1-1; a possible D gene is TRBD1 (5 bases). Germline V gene data show CDR1 as SGHTA and CDR2 as FQGNSA. This CDR3 is built from 14 residues. The V and J ends lost 5 bases and 2 bases respectively, with 12 bases between them. CDR3 loop: CASSRPGANTEAFF. CDR3 nucleotides: TGTGCCAGCAGCCGGCCCGGGGCAAACACTGAAGCTTTCTTT.

This clonotype was recorded many times. The genes are TRBV29-1 and TRBJ2-7; 9 bases are shared with TRBD1. CDR1 and CDR2 from the germline V gene are SQVTM and ANQGSEA. This CDR3 contains 13 residues. After removal of 8 bases from V and 3 bases from J, the junction contained 8 bases not matched to a gene. CDR3 loop: CSFEGTGRYEQYF. In nucleotides, the CDR3 is TGCAGCTTCGAGGGGACAGGGCGCTACGAGCAGTACTTC.

In nucleotides, the CDR3 is TGTGCCACCAGTGACCCTACAGGAGGGGCGGCGGGCTACACCTTC. This sequence encodes CATSDPTGGAAGYTF. This chain links TRBV24-1 with TRBJ1-2; the D gene is possibly TRBD1 (5 bases). The CDR3 has 15 residues. CDR1 KGHDR and CDR2 SFDVKD come from the germline V gene. Trimming took off 4 bases at V and 8 bases at J, with 19 bases between the two ends.

The gene calls are TRBV20-1 and TRBJ1-5, with TRBD1 matching over 7 bases. Trimming at V came to 2 bases and at J to 6 bases, leaving 4 bases not matched to a gene. The CDR3 spans 13 residues. The germline gives CDR1 DFQATT, CDR2 SNEGSKA (reference sequence). The CDR3 spells CSARPGQFQPQHF. Here the CDR3 DNA reads TGCAGTGCTAGACCGGGACAGTTTCAGCCCCAGCATTTT.

This clonotype was detected only a few times. V and J are TRBV11-1 and TRBJ2-6; the D is unclear. Germline values: CDR1 SGHAT, CDR2 FQDESV (reference sequence). There are 17 residues in the CDR3. The V end lost 6 bases, the J end lost 0 bases, and 15 bases lay between the germline ends. This chain's CDR3 is CASSLLRKNSGANVLTF. Here the CDR3 DNA reads TGTGCCAGCAGTCTGCTCAGAAAAAACTCTGGGGCCAACGTCCTGACTTTC. Variable domain in full (rest from reference TRBV11-1 and TRBJ2-6): EAEVAQSPRYKITEKSQAVAFWCDPISGHATLYWYRQILGQGPELLVQFQDESVVDDSQLPKDRFSAERLKGVDSTLKIQPAELGDSAMYLCASSLLRKNSGANVLTFGAGSRLTVL.

The rearrangement joins TRBV5-1 to TRBJ1-6, with no clear D. Germline assignment: CDR1 SGHRS and CDR2 YFSETQ. The V gene lost 2 bases and the J gene lost 10 bases, with 19 bases spanning the gap. This CDR3 is built from 16 residues. CDR3 region: CASSFGVQALNSPLHF. The CDR3 DNA follows: TGCGCCAGCAGCTTCGGCGTGCAGGCGTTAAACTCACCCCTCCACTTT.

This chain uses TRBV7-6 with TRBJ2-7; D gene ambiguous. Germline CDR1 and CDR2: SGHVS and FNYEAQ. V lost 6 bases and J lost 1, with 10 bases in between. This CDR3 contains 13 residues. CDR3 residues: CASSFRTSYEQYF. In DNA form, the CDR3 reads TGTGCCAGCAGTTTTCGCACATCCTACGAGCAGTACTTC.

The CDR3 reads CASSPKTSGAQETQYF. The CDR3 DNA is TGTGCCAGCAGCCCCAAGACTAGCGGGGCACAAGAGACCCAGTACTTC. V and J are TRBV7-8 and TRBJ2-5; 11 bases line up with TRBD2. Trimming cost V 5 bases and J 2 bases; bases outside gene matches: 7. CDR3 length: 16 residues. CDR1 SGHVS and CDR2 FQNEAQ come from the germline V gene.

About this clonotype itself: Germline is not matched at one junction end, which may reflect a read error. The CDR3 region has the DNA TGCGGCGTTGAAGCCCCGGGACAGGGGGCCACTGAAGCTTTCTTT. Encoded protein: CGVEAPGQGATEAFF. V is TRBV29-1 and J is TRBJ1-1, with 12 bases aligning to TRBD1. CDR1 SQVTM and CDR2 ANQGSEA come from the germline V gene. This CDR3 is built from 15 residues.

The V and J genes are TRBV9 and TRBJ1-5, with TRBD1 identical over 9 bases. J was trimmed by 2 bases and V by 3 bases; bases with no gene match: 3. This CDR3 comprises 15 residues. Germline V lookup: CDR1 SGDLS, CDR2 YYNGEE. CDR3 coding DNA: TGTGCCAGCAGCGAGGGACAGGGTGGCAATCAGCCCCAGCATTTT. Its protein product is CASSEGQGGNQPQHF.

The sample holds a few counts of this clonotype. The gene calls are TRBV7-9 and TRBJ2-7; TRBD1 matches at 8 bases. The CDR3 length is 15 residues. The germline gives CDR1 SEHNR, CDR2 FQNEAQ (reference sequence). Trimming removed 5 bases from V and 1 base from J; junction bases left unmatched: 7. CDR3: CASSNPGQGSYEQYF. The CDR3 DNA reads as TGTGCCAGCAGCAACCCCGGACAGGGATCCTACGAGCAGTACTTC. The variable domain in full, with the rest retrieved from reference TRBV7-9 and TRBJ2-7, is DTGVSQNPRHKITKRGQNVTFRCDPISEHNRLYWYRQTLGQGPEFLTYFQNEAQLEKSRLLSDRFSAERPKGSFSTLEIQRTEQGDSAMYLCASSNPGQGSYEQYFGPGTRLTVT.

The chain carries TRBV29-1 and TRBJ1-5; D gene uncertain. The length of the CDR3 is 12 residues. In germline, CDR1 is SQVTM, CDR2 ANQGSEA. The CDR3 sequence is CSVARGNQPQHF. The CDR3 DNA is TGCAGTGTGGCGCGGGGCAATCAGCCCCAGCATTTT.

The chain has TRBV7-2 and TRBJ1-5; no clear D gene. CDR1 and CDR2 from the germline V gene are SGHTA and FQGNSA. The V gene lost 5 bases and the J gene lost 10 bases, with 15 bases spanning the gap. This CDR3 has 13 amino acids. Here the CDR3 reads CASSRLGSGPQHF. Written as DNA, the CDR3 is TGTGCCAGCAGCCGCTTGGGATCGGGACCCCAGCATTTT.

The chain recombines TRBV19 with TRBJ1-2; D is undetermined. The CDR3 consists of 14 residues. V was pared by 5 bases and J by 0 bases, with 10 bases between. Germline values: CDR1 LNHDA, CDR2 SQIVND (reference sequence). The CDR3 loop reads CASSPGRTNYGYTF. DNA for the CDR3: TGTGCCAGTAGTCCCGGCAGGACTAACTATGGCTACACCTTC. The whole variable domain, remainder taken from reference TRBV19 and TRBJ1-2, is DGGITQSPKYLFRKEGQNVTLSCEQNLNHDAMYWYRQDPGQGLRLIYYSQIVNDFQKGDIAEGYSVSREKKESFPLTVTSAQKNPTAFYLCASSPGRTNYGYTFGSGTRLTVV.

This clonotype was found many times. The chain is built from TRBV29-1 and TRBJ1-4, with D possibly matching TRBD1 (5 bases). There are 13 residues in the CDR3. Trimming left V 5 bases short and J 6 bases short, with 13 bases between. Germline V gene data show CDR1 as SQVTM and CDR2 as ANQGSEA. The CDR3: CSVQGGADEKLFF. CDR3 bases: TGCAGCGTTCAGGGCGGGGCTGATGAAAAACTGTTTTTT.

The gene calls are TRBV24-1 and TRBJ1-2; the D is unclear. Trimming left V 4 bases short and J 8 bases short, with 22 bases between. Germline CDR1 and CDR2: KGHDR and SFDVKD. The CDR3 sequence is 16 residues long. The DNA for the CDR3 is TGTGCCACCAGTGACTACCGCTCGCGGGAGGGCCTGGGCTACACCTTC. Protein product: CATSDYRSREGLGYTF.

This clonotype was seen a handful of times. CDR3 DNA: TGTGCCAGCAGCTCCAGGGGGTACAGCAATCAGCCCCAGCATTTT. Translation: CASSSRGYSNQPQHF. The chain has TRBV7-3 and TRBJ1-5, with 7 bases identical to TRBD1. V lost 4 bases to trimming and J lost 1 base; unmatched junction nucleotides: 4. This CDR3 has 15 amino acids. Germline V CDR1 and CDR2: SGHTA, FQGTGA.

The V gene is TRBV5-1, the J gene TRBJ2-7, with a possible D match to TRBD2 (6 bases). Germline V gives CDR1 SGHRS, CDR2 YFSETQ. This CDR3 region has 14 residues. The V end was cut by 3 bases, the J end by 1 base, with 11 bases between. The CDR3 nucleotides are TGCGCCAGCAGCTGGACCGGGACTTCCTACGAGCAGTACTTC. This sequence encodes CASSWTGTSYEQYF.